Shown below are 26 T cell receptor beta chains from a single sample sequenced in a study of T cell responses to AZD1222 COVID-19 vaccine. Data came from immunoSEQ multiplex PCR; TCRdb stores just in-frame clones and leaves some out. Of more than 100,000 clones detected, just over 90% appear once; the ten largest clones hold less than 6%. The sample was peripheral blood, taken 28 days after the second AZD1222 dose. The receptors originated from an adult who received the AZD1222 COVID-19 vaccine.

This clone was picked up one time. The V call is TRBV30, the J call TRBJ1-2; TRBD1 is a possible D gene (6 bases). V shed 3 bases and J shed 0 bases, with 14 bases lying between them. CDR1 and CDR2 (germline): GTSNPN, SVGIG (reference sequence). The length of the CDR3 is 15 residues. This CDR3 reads CAWRGAPRSNYGYTF. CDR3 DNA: TGTGCCTGGAGGGGGGCGCCCCGCTCTAACTATGGCTACACCTTC.

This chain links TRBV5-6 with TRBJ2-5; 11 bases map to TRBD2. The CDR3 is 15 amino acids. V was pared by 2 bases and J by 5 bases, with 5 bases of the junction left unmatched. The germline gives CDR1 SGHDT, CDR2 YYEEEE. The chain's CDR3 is CASSLLAGVFETQYF. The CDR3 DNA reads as TGTGCCAGCAGCTTACTAGCGGGAGTTTTTGAGACCCAGTACTTC.

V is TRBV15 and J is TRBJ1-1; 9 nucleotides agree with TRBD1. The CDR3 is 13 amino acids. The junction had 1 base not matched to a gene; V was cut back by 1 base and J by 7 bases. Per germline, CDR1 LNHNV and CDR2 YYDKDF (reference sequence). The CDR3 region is CATSRGQGVEAFF. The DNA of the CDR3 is TGTGCCACCAGCAGAGGACAGGGGGTTGAAGCTTTCTTT.

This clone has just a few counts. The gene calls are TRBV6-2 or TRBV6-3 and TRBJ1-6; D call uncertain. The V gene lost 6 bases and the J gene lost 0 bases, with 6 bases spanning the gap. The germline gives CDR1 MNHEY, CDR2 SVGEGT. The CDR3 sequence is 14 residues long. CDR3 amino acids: CASSSGSYNSPLHF. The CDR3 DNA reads TGTGCCAGCAGCTCTGGCTCCTATAATTCACCCCTCCACTTT.

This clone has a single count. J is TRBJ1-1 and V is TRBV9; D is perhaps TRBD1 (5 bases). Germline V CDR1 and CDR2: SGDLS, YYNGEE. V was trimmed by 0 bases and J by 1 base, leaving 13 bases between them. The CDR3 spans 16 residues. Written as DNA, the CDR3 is TGTGCCAGCAGCGTAGGGATTAACAGGTGGAACACTGAAGCTTTCTTT. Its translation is CASSVGINRWNTEAFF.

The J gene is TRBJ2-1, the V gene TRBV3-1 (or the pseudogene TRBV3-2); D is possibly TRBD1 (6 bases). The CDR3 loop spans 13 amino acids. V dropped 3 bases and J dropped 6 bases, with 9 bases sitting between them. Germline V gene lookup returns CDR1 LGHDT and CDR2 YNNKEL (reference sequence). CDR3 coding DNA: TGTGCCAGCAGCCATCCACAGGGCAATGAGCAGTTCTTC. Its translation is CASSHPQGNEQFF.

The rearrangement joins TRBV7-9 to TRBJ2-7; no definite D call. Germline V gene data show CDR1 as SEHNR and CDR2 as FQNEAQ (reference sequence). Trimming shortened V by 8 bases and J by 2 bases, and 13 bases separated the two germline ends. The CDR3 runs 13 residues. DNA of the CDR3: TGTGCCAGCTCGAAAGTCTCAACCTACGAGCAGTACTTC. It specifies CASSKVSTYEQYF.

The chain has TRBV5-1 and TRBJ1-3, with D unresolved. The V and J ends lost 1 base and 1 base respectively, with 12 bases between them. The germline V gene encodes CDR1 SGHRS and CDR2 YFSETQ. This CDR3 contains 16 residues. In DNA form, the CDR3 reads TGCGCCAGCAGCTTGTCCGACTTAACATCTGGAAACACCATATATTTT. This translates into CASSLSDLTSGNTIYF. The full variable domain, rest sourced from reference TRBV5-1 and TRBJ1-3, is KAGVTQTPRYLIKTRGQQVTLSCSPISGHRSVSWYQQTPGQGLQFLFEYFSETQRNKGNFPGRFSGRQFSNSRSEMNVSTLELGDSALYLCASSLSDLTSGNTIYFGEGSWLTVV.

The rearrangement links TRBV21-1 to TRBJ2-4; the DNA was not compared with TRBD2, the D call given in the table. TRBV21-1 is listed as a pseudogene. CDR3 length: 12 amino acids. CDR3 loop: CASNQEGNIQYF. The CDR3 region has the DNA TGTGCCAGCAACCAGGAGGGAAACATTCAGTACTTC.

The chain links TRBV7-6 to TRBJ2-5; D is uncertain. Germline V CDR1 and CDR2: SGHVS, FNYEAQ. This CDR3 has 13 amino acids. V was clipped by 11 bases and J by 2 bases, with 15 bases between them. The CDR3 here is CASRALVQETQYF. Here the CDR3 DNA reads TGTGCCTCAAGGGCGCTTGTACAAGAGACCCAGTACTTC.

The CDR3 sequence is CASSYSSASSYEQYF. CDR3 in DNA: TGTGCCAGCAGTTACTCGTCGGCTAGCTCCTACGAGCAGTACTTC. The J gene is TRBJ2-7, the V gene TRBV6-5; the D is unclear. This CDR3 has 15 amino acids. Germline CDR1 is MNHEY and CDR2 is SVGAGI. The ends were cut back, 0 bases at V and 0 bases at J, with 9 bases in the middle.

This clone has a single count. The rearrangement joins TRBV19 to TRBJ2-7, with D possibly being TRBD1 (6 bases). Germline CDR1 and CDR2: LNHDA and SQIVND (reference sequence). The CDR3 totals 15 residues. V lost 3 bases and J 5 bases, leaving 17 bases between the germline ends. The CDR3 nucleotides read TGTGCCAGTAGTATCTCGGGTCAGGGGATCGACGAGCAGTACTTC. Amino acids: CASSISGQGIDEQYF.

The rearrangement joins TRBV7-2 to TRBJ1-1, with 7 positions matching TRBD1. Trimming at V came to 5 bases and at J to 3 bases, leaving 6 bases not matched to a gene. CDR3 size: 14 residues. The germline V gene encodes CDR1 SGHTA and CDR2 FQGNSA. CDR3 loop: CASSPRGRYTEAFF. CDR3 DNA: TGTGCCAGCAGCCCCAGGGGGAGGTACACTGAAGCTTTCTTT.

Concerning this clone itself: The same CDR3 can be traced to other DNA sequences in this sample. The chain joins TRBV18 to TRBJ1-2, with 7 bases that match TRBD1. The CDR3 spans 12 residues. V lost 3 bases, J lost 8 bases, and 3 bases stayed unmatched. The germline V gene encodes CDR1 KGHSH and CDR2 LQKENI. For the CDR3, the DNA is TGTGCCAGCTCACCTACAGGGGACGGCTACACCTTC. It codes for CASSPTGDGYTF.

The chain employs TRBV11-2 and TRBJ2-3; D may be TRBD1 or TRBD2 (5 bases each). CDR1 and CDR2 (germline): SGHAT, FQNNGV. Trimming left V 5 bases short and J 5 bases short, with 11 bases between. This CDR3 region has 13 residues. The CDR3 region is CASSLLGGDTQYF. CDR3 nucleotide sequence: TGTGCCAGCAGCCTCCTTGGGGGAGATACGCAGTATTTT.

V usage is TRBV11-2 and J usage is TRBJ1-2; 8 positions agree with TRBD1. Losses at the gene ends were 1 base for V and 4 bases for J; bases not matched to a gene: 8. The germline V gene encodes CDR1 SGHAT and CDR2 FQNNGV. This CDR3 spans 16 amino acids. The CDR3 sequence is CASSLVPAGGLYGYTF. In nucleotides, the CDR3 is TGTGCCAGCAGCTTAGTCCCGGCAGGGGGCCTCTATGGCTACACCTTC.

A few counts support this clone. CDR3 in DNA: TGTGCCAGCAGACCGGGGGACAGGAATCAGCCCCAGCATTTT. Its protein is CASRPGDRNQPQHF. The rearrangement joins TRBV6-5 to TRBJ1-5; 8 bases fit TRBD1. Per germline, CDR1 MNHEY and CDR2 SVGAGI. The trim removed 6 bases at V and 4 bases at J, leaving 5 bases unmatched. The CDR3 has 14 amino acids.

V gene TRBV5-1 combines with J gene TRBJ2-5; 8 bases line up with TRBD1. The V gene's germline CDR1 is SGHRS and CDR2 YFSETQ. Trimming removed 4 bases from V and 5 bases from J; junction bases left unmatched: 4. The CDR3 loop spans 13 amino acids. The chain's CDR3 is CASSPTGEETQYF. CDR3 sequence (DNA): TGCGCCAGCAGCCCGACAGGGGAGGAGACCCAGTACTTC.

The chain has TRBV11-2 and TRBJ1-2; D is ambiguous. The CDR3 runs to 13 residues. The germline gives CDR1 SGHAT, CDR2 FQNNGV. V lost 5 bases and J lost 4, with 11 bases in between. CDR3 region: CASSARVGYGYTF. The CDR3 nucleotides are TGTGCCAGCAGCGCCCGAGTGGGCTATGGCTACACCTTC.

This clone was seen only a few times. Here the CDR3 DNA reads TGCAGTGCTAGAGAGAGCACTGAAGCTTTCTTT. Translating gives CSARESTEAFF. This sequence joins TRBV20-1 and TRBJ1-1, with D hard to call. CDR1 DFQATT and CDR2 SNEGSKA come from the germline V gene (reference sequence). V lost 0 bases to trimming and J lost 4 bases, with 3 bases between them. This CDR3 spans 11 amino acids.

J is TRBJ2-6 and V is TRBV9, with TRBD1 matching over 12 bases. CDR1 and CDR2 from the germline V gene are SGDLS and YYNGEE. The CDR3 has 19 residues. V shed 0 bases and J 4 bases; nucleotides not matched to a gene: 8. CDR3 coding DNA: TGTGCCAGCAGCGTAGAATTTCGGGACAGGGGGCACGGGGCCAACGTCCTGACTTTC. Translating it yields CASSVEFRDRGHGANVLTF.

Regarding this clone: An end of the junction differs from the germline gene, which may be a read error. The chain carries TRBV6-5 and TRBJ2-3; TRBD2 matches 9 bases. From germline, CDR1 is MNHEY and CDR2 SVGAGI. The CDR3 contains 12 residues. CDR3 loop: CASSYARGGEDF. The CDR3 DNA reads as TGTGCCAGCAGTTACGCGCGGGGGGGTGAGGATTTT.

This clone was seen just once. The DNA of the CDR3 is TGTGCCAGCTCACCATCCCGACAGGGAACAACTAGCGGGAACACAGATACGCAGTATTTT. It yields the protein CASSPSRQGTTSGNTDTQYF. This sequence joins TRBV18 and TRBJ2-3, with 10 nucleotides matching TRBD2. The CDR3 extends over 20 amino acids. Unmatched junction bases numbered 16, after V lost 2 bases and J lost 2 bases. Looked up from germline, CDR1 is KGHSH and CDR2 is LQKENI.

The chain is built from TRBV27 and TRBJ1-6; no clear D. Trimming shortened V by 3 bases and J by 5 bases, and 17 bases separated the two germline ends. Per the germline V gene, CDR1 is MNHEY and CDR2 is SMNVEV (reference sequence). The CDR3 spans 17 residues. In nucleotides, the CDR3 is TGTGCCAGCAGTTTTAAGGTTCGTTACGGCGATAATTCACCCCTCCACTTT. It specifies CASSFKVRYGDNSPLHF.

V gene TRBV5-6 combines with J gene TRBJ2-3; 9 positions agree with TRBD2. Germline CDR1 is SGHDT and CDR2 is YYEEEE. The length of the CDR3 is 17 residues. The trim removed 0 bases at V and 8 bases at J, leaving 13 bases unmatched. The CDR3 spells CASSLVWGGGAHGTQYF. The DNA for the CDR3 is TGTGCCAGCAGCTTGGTCTGGGGCGGGGGGGCCCATGGTACGCAGTATTTT.

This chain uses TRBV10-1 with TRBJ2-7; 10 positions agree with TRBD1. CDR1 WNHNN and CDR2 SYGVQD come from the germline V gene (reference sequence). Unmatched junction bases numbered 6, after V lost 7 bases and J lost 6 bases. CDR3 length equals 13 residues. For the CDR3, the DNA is TGCGCCAGCATGGACAGGGGGGGGACCGAGCAGTACTTC. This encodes CASMDRGGTEQYF.